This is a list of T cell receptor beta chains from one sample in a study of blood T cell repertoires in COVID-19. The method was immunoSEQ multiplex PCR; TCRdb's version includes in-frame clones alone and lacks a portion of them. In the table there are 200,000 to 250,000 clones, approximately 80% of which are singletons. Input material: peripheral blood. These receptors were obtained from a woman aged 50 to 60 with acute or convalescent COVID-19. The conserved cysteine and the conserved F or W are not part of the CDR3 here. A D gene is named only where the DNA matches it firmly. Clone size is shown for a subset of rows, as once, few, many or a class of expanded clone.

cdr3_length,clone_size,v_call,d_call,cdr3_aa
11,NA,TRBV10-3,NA,AISESRAETQY
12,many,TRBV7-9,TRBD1,ASSLGTGYEKLF
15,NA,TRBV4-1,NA,ASSHRPGQANTGELF
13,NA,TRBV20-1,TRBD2,SASLLAGGLGTQY
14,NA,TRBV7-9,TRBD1,ASSSPQGAHYNEQF
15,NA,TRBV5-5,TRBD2,ASSILGGTSSSYEQY
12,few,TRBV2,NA,ASSSSRGGNTIY
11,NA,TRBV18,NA,ASSGQMNTEAF
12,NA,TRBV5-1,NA,ASSYTQQGDTQY
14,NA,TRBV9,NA,ASSVDASSYNSPLH
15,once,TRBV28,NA,ASSSLGGGPKTYEQY